This TCR beta chain came from a study of regulatory T cells in long-lasting Graves disease. At the level of the study: Those Graves' patients who were newly diagnosed had been on antithyroid drugs under 3 months.

TCR beta libraries were built with iRepertoire HTBI primers and Arm-PCR of CDR3 regions. TCRdb independently ran MiXCR on the multiplex PCR reads; one entry per CDR3 protein. The repertoire consists of roughly 530,000 distinct CDR3 sequences, with about 15% occurring once and the leading ten covering more than 20%. Study findings and constraints: Persistent Graves' disease cases displayed lower TCR diversity than newly diagnosed ones.

Time point here: newly diagnosed GD, antithyroid drugs for less than 3 months. Preparation of the TCR library used RNA extracted from PBMCs. Criteria from the American Thyroid Association guidelines were applied to diagnose Graves' disease. CDR1 is SGHDT and CDR2 is YYEEEE in the germline V gene. This CDR3 comprises 13 residues. V shed 4 bases and J shed 6 bases, with 14 bases lying between them. In its sample, this clonotype was seen a few times. What it binds is not known. These data also formed part of another study, on T cells in Graves' hyperthyroidism and ophthalmopathy. That work states: Initially, a first-round RT-PCR of the TCR CDR3 employed the HTBI primer set.

The rearrangement uses TRBV5-6 and TRBJ2-7; no clear D gene. This receptor was obtained from a woman aged 35 to 59 with Graves disease. The sample in question was peripheral blood mononuclear cells (PBMCs), obtained at new diagnosis, from a patient treated with antithyroid drugs. In DNA form, the CDR3 reads TGTGCCAGCAGCCCTCGTCTGACGGGCGAGCAGTACTTC. This encodes CASSPRLTGEQYF.